This T cell receptor (beta chain) emerged from a study of shared T cell receptors in the human thymus (dated by TCRdb to about 2021). A note on the overall study: The study examined how the human thymus generates shared, self-reactive T-cell receptor alpha chains.

Comment on this clone: The clone's antigen remains unknown. No much larger clone exists at a distance of one base, and base qualities are not known.

According to the germline V gene (reference sequence), CDR1 reads MNHNY and CDR2 reads SVGAGI. At the junction V is shortened by 4 bases and J by 5 bases, with 9 bases in between. The CDR3 has 13 amino acids, counting the end cysteine and phenylalanine. The read is trimmed to its CDR3 DNA, 39 bases read in frame from base 1. The protocol used for the library was the immunoSEQ multiplex PCR assay. TCRdb mirrors the immuneACCESS table, restricted to in-frame sequences. Some clones are absent from its copies; in checked studies, under half trace to an unresolved V gene, and the reason for the others is unknown. In all, the sample holds roughly 550,000 clones, and approximately 80% of those were seen once. The top ten constitute about 0.014% of the sample. The data were also submitted as part of a second study, on human thymus T cells. The second study's authors report: Donors were immunologically healthy infants undergoing open corrective cardiac surgery for congenital heart defects in Finland. Thymus tissue was obtained as surgical resects removed during corrective cardiac surgery. Biased V and J gene segment usage appeared to be present in both thymic and peripheral blood repertoires. The related research found that thymic TCR repertoires overlapped highly between unrelated individuals. The study used 7 or 8 infant thymus samples plus four related peripheral blood samples to characterize TCR alpha and beta repertoires. The cohort included over five male and a couple of female infants, with donor ages spanning 7 to 244 days. Thymocytes were released mechanically from tissue and stored at -70 °C as pellets of roughly 9-31 million cells. A QIAsymphony instrument was used to extract genomic DNA from frozen cell pellets. TCRB and TCRAD loci were amplified from a standardized quantity of quality-controlled genomic DNA using the immunoSEQ multiplex PCR assay. The amplicons covered the V(D)J region and were long enough to include the CDR3 and to identify the V and J genes. The commercial immunoSEQ service was used to sequence amplicons on an Illumina platform. Primer bias and sequencing errors were corrected using previously described methods, and TCRAD and TCRB definitions followed the IMGT database. Analysis of the repertoires was done with immunoSEQ Analyzer 3.0 and VDJTools and included basic statistics, V/J segment usage, diversity estimates, rarefaction and pairwise overlap. Diversity was estimated with Chao1, ChaoE, Efron-Thisted, Shannon and inverse Simpson indices, and also on datasets down-sampled to the smallest sample. For repertoire overlap, CDR3 nucleotide sequence, V gene and J gene had to match strictly, and clustering was done by Jaccard-based multidimensional scaling. On average, approximately 790,000 unique TCRB clonotypes were obtained from thymus samples, compared with approximately 82,000 from blood samples.

This TCR was recovered from a boy under three years old with a congenital heart defect. Donor details come from another sample of the same person, matched by shared clones. This chain is built from TRBV6-6 and TRBJ2-1; the D gene remains uncertain. The sequenced sample was thymocytes. Read as DNA, the sequence is TGTGCCAGCAGTTTAACTCGGGACAATGAGCAGTTCTTC. Its translation is CASSLTRDNEQFF.